A single sample gave rise to the 17 T cell receptor beta chains below, sequenced in a study of T cell repertoires in cytomegalovirus infection. TCRdb reprocessed the reads via MiXCR and lists one record per CDR3 protein. Found here are some 310,000 distinct CDR3 sequences, roughly 25% of them singletons; the top ten hold about 14%. The antigens these receptors bind are not known. Sequenced here: cultured PBMCs, sampled from culture after CMV antigen stimulation. The receptors derive from a human donor in good health (CMV status not recorded). Some clones in this sample may be carry-over from other donors' samples.

This clonotype was counted ten times or more. CDR3 sequence (DNA): TGTGCCAGCAGTTTCGGGACTAGCGGCTACGAGCAGTACGTC. Protein sequence: CASSFGTSGYEQYV. The J gene is TRBJ2-7, the V gene TRBV7-2; 11 bases are shared with TRBD2. This CDR3 comprises 14 residues. J lost 3 bases, V lost 6 bases, and 4 bases had no gene match. CDR1 SGHTA and CDR2 FQGNSA come from the germline V gene.

This sequence joins TRBV7-6 and TRBJ2-3; tentatively, D is TRBD2 (6 bases). The CDR3 consists of 14 residues. V was shortened by 1 base and J by 6 bases, with 11 bases between the two germline ends. CDR1 is SGHVS, CDR2 FNYEAQ, per germline. CDR3 in DNA: TGTGCCAGCAGCTTAGAGGTAGCGGCTGATACGCAGTATTTT. It is translated as CASSLEVAADTQYF. Full variable domain (rest looked up from reference TRBV7-6 and TRBJ2-3): GAGVSQSPRYKVTKRGQDVALRCDPISGHVSLYWYRQALGQGPEFLTYFNYEAQQDKSGLPNDRFSAERPEGSISTLTIQRTEQRDSAMYRCASSLEVAADTQYFGPGTRLTVL.

CDR3 nucleotides: TGTGCCAGCAGTCGACCCACGACCTTCGGAAGGGATGAAGCTTTCTTT. Residues: CASSRPTTFGRDEAFF. This rearrangement joins TRBV6-5 to TRBJ1-1; D ambiguous. The germline V gene has CDR1 MNHEY and CDR2 SVGAGI. The V end lost 5 bases, the J end lost 7 bases, and 23 bases lay between the germline ends. CDR3 length equals 16 residues.

This chain joins TRBV2 and TRBJ2-6, with 9 bases matching TRBD1. This CDR3 contains 17 residues. J was trimmed by 0 bases and V by 5 bases; bases with no gene match: 5. Per germline, CDR1 SNHLY and CDR2 FYNNEI. The DNA for the CDR3 is TGTGCCAGCAGTTCCGAGGGACAGGGCTCTGGGGCCAACGTCCTGACTTTC. Its protein is CASSSEGQGSGANVLTF.

CDR3 sequence (DNA): TGTGCCAGCAGCCCTCCGGGGAGCGGGAGTCGCTACGAGCAGTACTTC. Residues: CASSPPGSGSRYEQYF. V and J are TRBV3-1 and TRBJ2-7; the match to TRBD2 covers 8 bases. Losses at the gene ends were 4 bases for V and 3 bases for J; bases not matched to a gene: 11. This CDR3 contains 16 residues. Germline V gene data show CDR1 as LGHDT and CDR2 as YNNKEL (reference sequence).

This clonotype was counted ten times or more. This sequence joins TRBV7-2 and TRBJ2-6, with 7 bases that match TRBD1. Losses at the gene ends were 5 bases for V and 4 bases for J; bases not matched to a gene: 8. Germline V gene lookup returns CDR1 SGHTA and CDR2 FQGNSA. The CDR3 totals 16 residues. The CDR3 DNA reads as TGTGCCAGCAGCATGTACAGGGGATCAGGGGCCAACGTCCTGACTTTC. It specifies CASSMYRGSGANVLTF.

The V call is TRBV28, the J call TRBJ1-5; possibly TRBD1 for D (5 bases). Germline V gene lookup returns CDR1 MDHEN and CDR2 SYDVKM. The V gene lost 5 bases and the J gene lost 1 base, with 12 bases spanning the gap. This CDR3 contains 15 residues. The CDR3 loop reads CASSPTQGSNQPQHF. The CDR3 DNA follows: TGTGCCAGCAGTCCAACCCAGGGAAGCAATCAGCCCCAGCATTTT.

This chain joins TRBV19 and TRBJ2-7; a possible D gene is TRBD1 (5 bases). The V gene lost 6 bases and the J gene lost 3 bases, with 15 bases spanning the gap. The CDR3 loop spans 14 amino acids. Germline CDR1 reads LNHDA; CDR2 reads SQIVND (reference sequence). DNA of the CDR3: TGTGCCAGTAGCCCGCTGGGGCGAGACTACGAGCAGTACTTC. This encodes CASSPLGRDYEQYF.

This clonotype was recorded many times. The J gene is TRBJ2-1, the V gene TRBV7-8; TRBD2 is a possible D gene (5 bases). CDR3 size: 16 residues. Germline CDR1 is SGHVS and CDR2 is FQNEAQ. Deletions cut 0 bases from V and 0 bases from J, with 9 bases between. CDR3 region: CASSLARVSSYNEQFF. CDR3 bases: TGTGCCAGCAGCTTAGCGAGGGTCAGCTCCTACAATGAGCAGTTCTTC.

This chain connects TRBV5-4 to TRBJ2-1, with no clear D. V was trimmed by 4 bases and J by 0 bases, leaving 20 bases between them. The germline V gene has CDR1 SGHNT and CDR2 YYREEE (reference sequence). This CDR3 contains 18 residues. This CDR3 is CASSPMVVTTPSYNEQFF. The DNA for the CDR3 is TGTGCCAGCAGCCCTATGGTGGTGACCACCCCCTCCTACAATGAGCAGTTCTTC.

The V gene is TRBV9, the J gene TRBJ2-1, with a weak D call TRBD1 (6 bases). Germline CDR1 reads SGDLS; CDR2 reads YYNGEE. With 0 bases removed from V and 8 bases from J, the gap between germline ends came to 9 bases. The CDR3 totals 13 residues. CDR3 sequence reads: CASSVGPGDEQFF. In nucleotides, the CDR3 is TGTGCCAGCAGCGTAGGGCCAGGGGATGAGCAGTTCTTC.

This clonotype was seen more than once but under ten times. This chain uses TRBV4-3 with TRBJ1-6; D remains unclear. Germline V gene sequence: CDR1 LGHNA, CDR2 YSLEER. Trimming pared 3 bases from V and 7 bases from J, leaving 10 bases between. The length of the CDR3 is 14 residues. The CDR3 DNA reads TGCGCCAGCAGCCAGGGGATTGGGAATTCACCCCTCCACTTT. It specifies CASSQGIGNSPLHF.

This clonotype was found once. The J gene is TRBJ2-7, the V gene TRBV28; D tentatively fits TRBD1 or TRBD2 (5 bases each). CDR3 length: 15 amino acids. Germline V gene sequence: CDR1 MDHEN, CDR2 SYDVKM. The ends were cut back, 3 bases at V and 2 bases at J, with 14 bases in the middle. Here the CDR3 DNA reads TGTGCCAGCAGTTTTATCGGGACGGAAACCTACGAGCAGTACTTC. Translating gives CASSFIGTETYEQYF. Using reference TRBV28 and TRBJ2-7 for the parts outside the CDR3, the full variable domain is DVKVTQSSRYLVKRTGEKVFLECVQDMDHENMFWYRQDPGLGLRLIYFSYDVKMKEKGDIPEGYSVSREKKERFSLILESASTNQTSMYLCASSFIGTETYEQYFGPGTRLTVT.

This clonotype came up a few times. This sequence joins TRBV7-6 and TRBJ2-5, with TRBD2 matching over 9 bases. Per the germline V gene, CDR1 is SGHVS and CDR2 is FNYEAQ. Losses at the gene ends were 1 base for V and 1 base for J; bases not matched to a gene: 7. The CDR3 length is 17 residues. The CDR3 protein is CASSLGLASGAQETQYF. CDR3 nucleotides: TGTGCCAGCAGCTTAGGTCTGGCTAGCGGGGCCCAAGAGACCCAGTACTTC.

This clonotype was recorded at least ten times. The chain combines TRBV7-2 with TRBJ2-5, with 11 bases identical to TRBD2. The length of the CDR3 is 17 residues. From germline, CDR1 is SGHTA and CDR2 FQGNSA. V lost 0 bases to trimming and J lost 2 bases; unmatched junction nucleotides: 5. The CDR3 loop is CASSLALGTSGQETQYF. In DNA, the CDR3 is TGTGCCAGCAGCTTAGCCCTCGGGACTAGCGGACAAGAGACCCAGTACTTC.

This clonotype was counted only a few times. This CDR3 is CSVRAGEAFF. DNA for the CDR3: TGCAGCGTTCGAGCAGGGGAAGCTTTCTTT. The J gene is TRBJ1-1, the V gene TRBV29-1; D might be TRBD1 (5 bases). CDR3 length: 10 amino acids. Germline loops: CDR1 SQVTM, CDR2 ANQGSEA. V was trimmed by 5 bases and J by 8 bases, leaving 9 bases between them.

This clonotype was observed many times. The V gene is TRBV7-2, the J gene TRBJ2-5, with D uncertain. CDR3 length: 15 amino acids. Germline CDR1 SGHTA, CDR2 FQGNSA. V lost 3 bases, J lost 0 bases, and 11 bases lay in between. In DNA, the CDR3 is TGTGCCAGCAGCTTCTTTTCGACGTACCAAGAGACCCAGTACTTC. It encodes CASSFFSTYQETQYF.